What follows are 14 T cell receptor beta chains derived from one specimen sequenced in a study of T cell responses to AZD1222 COVID-19 vaccine. Only in-frame clones appear in the TCRdb table, and some are missing; sequencing was by immunoSEQ multiplex PCR. Seen here are 150,000 to 160,000 clones, roughly 90% observed once, and the top ten hold 3.1%. Specimen: peripheral blood, collected on day 0 of AZD1222 vaccination. These receptors came from an adult in good health.

DNA for the CDR3: TGTGCCAGCAGCCGAGGCCAGGGTTACCAAGAGACCCAGTACTTC. Its translation: CASSRGQGYQETQYF. The chain combines TRBV7-8 with TRBJ2-5; tentatively, D is TRBD1 (5 bases). The CDR3 sequence is 15 residues long. Trimming left V 5 bases short and J 0 bases short, with 13 bases between. Germline CDR1 is SGHVS and CDR2 is FQNEAQ.

V and J are TRBV19 and TRBJ1-2; 11 nucleotides agree with TRBD1. This CDR3 comprises 16 residues. Germline V gene sequence: CDR1 LNHDA, CDR2 SQIVND (reference sequence). V dropped 2 bases and J dropped 2; count of bases not matched to a gene: 4. The CDR3 is CASSIMGQGVNYGYTF. DNA for the CDR3: TGTGCCAGTAGTATAATGGGACAGGGGGTGAACTATGGCTACACCTTC.

V gene TRBV7-2 combines with J gene TRBJ1-1, with unresolved D. The CDR3 covers 12 residues. V shed 4 bases and J shed 5 bases, with 8 bases lying between them. The germline V gene has CDR1 SGHTA and CDR2 FQGNSA. CDR3 bases: TGTGCCAGCAGCTCCAGACATACTGAAGCTTTCTTT. Its protein is CASSSRHTEAFF. Looking up the rest from reference TRBV7-2 and TRBJ1-1 gives the full variable domain: GAGVSQSPSNKVTEKGKDVELRCDPISGHTALYWYRQSLGQGLEFLIYFQGNSAPDKSGLPSDRFSAERTGGSVSTLTIQRTQQEDSAVYLCASSSRHTEAFFGQGTRLTVV.

For this clone: Other DNA sequences in this sample translate to the same CDR3. The J gene is TRBJ1-5, the V gene TRBV6-5; D is ambiguous. The CDR3 is 14 amino acids. Trimming pared 4 bases from V and 0 bases from J, leaving 7 bases between. Germline values: CDR1 MNHEY, CDR2 SVGAGI. CDR3 nucleotides: TGTGCCAGCAGTTCGGGGTATAGCAATCAGCCCCAGCATTTT. Amino acids: CASSSGYSNQPQHF.

The J gene is TRBJ1-5, the V gene TRBV6-5; D gene unclear. The length of the CDR3 is 15 residues. V was cut by 0 bases and J by 0 bases, with 6 bases left in between. Germline V gene lookup returns CDR1 MNHEY and CDR2 SVGAGI. CDR3 region: CASSYSRYSNQPQHF. The CDR3 DNA follows: TGTGCCAGCAGTTACTCAAGGTATAGCAATCAGCCCCAGCATTTT.

This chain joins TRBV19 and TRBJ1-5, with no clear D. CDR1 and CDR2 from the germline V gene are LNHDA and SQIVND (reference sequence). The CDR3 runs to 12 residues. Between the trimmed V and J ends, which lost 11 bases and 3 bases, there was a span of 11 bases. The CDR3 bases are TGTGCCGGAGGCGAACTCAATCAGCCCCAGCATTTT. As protein: CAGGELNQPQHF.

The chain combines TRBV28 with TRBJ1-4; no reliable D call. The CDR3 consists of 13 residues. CDR1 and CDR2 (germline): MDHEN, SYDVKM. The V and J ends lost 6 bases and 3 bases respectively, with 8 bases between them. CDR3 sequence reads: CASRGNANEKLFF. CDR3 in DNA: TGTGCCAGCAGGGGGAACGCTAATGAAAAACTGTTTTTT.

The gene calls are TRBV7-2 and TRBJ1-2, with D uncertain. Germline V lookup: CDR1 SGHTA, CDR2 FQGNSA. The CDR3 runs to 13 residues. V lost 5 bases and J 4 bases, leaving 11 bases between the germline ends. Here the CDR3 reads CASSAGRAYGYTF. In DNA, the CDR3 is TGTGCCAGCAGCGCCGGACGGGCCTATGGCTACACCTTC.

Turning to this clone: The sample carries other DNA sequences with the same CDR3. This sequence joins TRBV5-1 and TRBJ2-7, with D perhaps given as TRBD1 or TRBD2 (5 bases each). The germline V gene has CDR1 SGHRS and CDR2 YFSETQ. CDR3 size: 14 residues. Trimming stripped 4 bases from V and 2 bases from J, with 13 bases between. CDR3 bases: TGCGCCAGCAGCCCCGGGACGTCGGCCTACGAGCAGTACTTC. This gives the protein CASSPGTSAYEQYF.

This rearrangement joins TRBV6-5 to TRBJ2-2; 7 bases map to TRBD1. In germline, CDR1 is MNHEY, CDR2 SVGAGI. The ends lost 7 bases at V and 1 base at J; junction bases unmatched: 3. This CDR3 contains 14 residues. This CDR3 is CASKGARNTGELFF. CDR3 bases: TGTGCCAGCAAGGGGGCACGGAACACCGGGGAGCTGTTTTTT.

The chain carries TRBV7-9 and TRBJ1-4; D not certain. CDR1 is SEHNR and CDR2 is FQNEAQ in the germline V gene (reference sequence). The CDR3 is 13 residues long. Trimming cost V 3 bases and J 3 bases, with 5 bases left between them. CDR3 in DNA: TGTGCCAGCAGCTTGGGGTCTAATGAAAAACTGTTTTTT. Amino acid sequence: CASSLGSNEKLFF.

V and J are TRBV5-6 and TRBJ2-3; no firm D call. The CDR3 is made up of 14 amino acids. Trimming pared 5 bases from V and 1 base from J, leaving 11 bases between. Germline V CDR1 and CDR2: SGHDT, YYEEEE. This CDR3 is CASSSPRGTDTQYF. CDR3 nucleotides: TGTGCCAGCAGTAGCCCTCGGGGCACAGATACGCAGTATTTT.

The chain links TRBV7-2 to TRBJ1-1; 10 bases map to TRBD1. Germline V gives CDR1 SGHTA, CDR2 FQGNSA. The CDR3 runs 15 residues. Trimming removed 4 bases from V and 2 bases from J; junction bases left unmatched: 4. CDR3 amino acids: CASSSTGGANTEAFF. Here the CDR3 DNA reads TGTGCCAGCAGCTCGACAGGGGGCGCCAACACTGAAGCTTTCTTT.

As for this clone: The same CDR3 also results from other DNA sequences found in this sample. The rearrangement joins TRBV6-5 to TRBJ1-1; D gene ambiguous. This CDR3 has 13 amino acids. Germline V gene sequence: CDR1 MNHEY, CDR2 SVGAGI. The ends were cut back, 5 bases at V and 1 base at J, with 8 bases in the middle. The DNA of the CDR3 is TGTGCCAGCAGTCTGAGACAGAACACTGAAGCTTTCTTT. It is translated as CASSLRQNTEAFF.